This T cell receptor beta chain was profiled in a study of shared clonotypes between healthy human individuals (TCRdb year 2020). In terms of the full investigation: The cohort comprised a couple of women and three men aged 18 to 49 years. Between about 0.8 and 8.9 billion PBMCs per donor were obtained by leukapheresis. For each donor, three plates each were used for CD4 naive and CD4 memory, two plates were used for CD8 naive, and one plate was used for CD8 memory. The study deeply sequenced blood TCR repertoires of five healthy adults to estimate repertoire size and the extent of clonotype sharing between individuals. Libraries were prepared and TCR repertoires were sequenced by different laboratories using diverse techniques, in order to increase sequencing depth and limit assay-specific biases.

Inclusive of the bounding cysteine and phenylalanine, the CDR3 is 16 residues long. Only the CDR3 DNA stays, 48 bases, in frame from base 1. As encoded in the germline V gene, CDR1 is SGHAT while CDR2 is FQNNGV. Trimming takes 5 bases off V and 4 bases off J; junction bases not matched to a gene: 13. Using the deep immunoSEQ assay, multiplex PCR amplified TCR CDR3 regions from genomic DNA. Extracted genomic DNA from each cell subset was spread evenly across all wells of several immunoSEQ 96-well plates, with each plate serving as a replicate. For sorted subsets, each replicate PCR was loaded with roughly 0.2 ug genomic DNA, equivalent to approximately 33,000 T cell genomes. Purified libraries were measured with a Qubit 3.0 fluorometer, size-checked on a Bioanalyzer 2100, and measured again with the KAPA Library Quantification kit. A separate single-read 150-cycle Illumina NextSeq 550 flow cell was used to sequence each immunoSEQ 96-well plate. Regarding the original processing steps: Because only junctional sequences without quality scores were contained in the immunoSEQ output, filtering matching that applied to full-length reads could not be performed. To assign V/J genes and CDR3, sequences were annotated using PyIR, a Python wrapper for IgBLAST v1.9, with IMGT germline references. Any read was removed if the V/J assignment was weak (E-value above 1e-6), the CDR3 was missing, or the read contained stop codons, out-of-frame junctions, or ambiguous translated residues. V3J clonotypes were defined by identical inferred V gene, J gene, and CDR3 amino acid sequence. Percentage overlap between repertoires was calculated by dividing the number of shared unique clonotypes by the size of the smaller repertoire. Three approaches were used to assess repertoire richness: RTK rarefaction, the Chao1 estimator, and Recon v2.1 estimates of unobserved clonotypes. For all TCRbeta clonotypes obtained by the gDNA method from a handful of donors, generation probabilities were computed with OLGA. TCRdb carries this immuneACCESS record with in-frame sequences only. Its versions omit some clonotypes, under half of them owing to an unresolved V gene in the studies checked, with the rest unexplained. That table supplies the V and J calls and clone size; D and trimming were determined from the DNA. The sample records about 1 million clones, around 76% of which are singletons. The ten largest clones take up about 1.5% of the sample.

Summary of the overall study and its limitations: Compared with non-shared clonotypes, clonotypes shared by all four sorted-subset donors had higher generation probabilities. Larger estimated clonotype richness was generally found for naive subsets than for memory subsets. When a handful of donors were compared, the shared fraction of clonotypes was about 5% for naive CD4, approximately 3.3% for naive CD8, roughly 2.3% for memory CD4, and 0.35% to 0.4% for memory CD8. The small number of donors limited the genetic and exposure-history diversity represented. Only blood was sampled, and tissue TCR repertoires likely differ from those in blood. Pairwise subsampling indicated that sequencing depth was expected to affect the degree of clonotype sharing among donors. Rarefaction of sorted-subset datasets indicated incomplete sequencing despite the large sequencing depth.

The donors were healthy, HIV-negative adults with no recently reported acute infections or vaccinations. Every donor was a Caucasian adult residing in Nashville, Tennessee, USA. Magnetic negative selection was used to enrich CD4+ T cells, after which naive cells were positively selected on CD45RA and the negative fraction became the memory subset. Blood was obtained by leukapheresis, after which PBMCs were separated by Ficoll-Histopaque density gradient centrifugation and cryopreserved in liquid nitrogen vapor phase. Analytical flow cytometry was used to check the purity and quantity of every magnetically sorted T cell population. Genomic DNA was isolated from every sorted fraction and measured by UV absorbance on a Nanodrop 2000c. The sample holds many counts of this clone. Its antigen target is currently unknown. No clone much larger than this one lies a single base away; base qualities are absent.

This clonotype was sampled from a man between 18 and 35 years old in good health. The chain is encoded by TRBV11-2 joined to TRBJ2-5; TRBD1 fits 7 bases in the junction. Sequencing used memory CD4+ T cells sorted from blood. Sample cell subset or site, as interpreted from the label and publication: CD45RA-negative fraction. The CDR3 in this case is CASSNADRVLGETQYF. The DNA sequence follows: TGTGCCAGCAGCAACGCTGACAGGGTATTAGGAGAGACCCAGTACTTC. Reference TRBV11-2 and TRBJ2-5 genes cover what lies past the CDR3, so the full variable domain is EAGVAQSPRYKIIEKRQSVAFWCNPISGHATLYWYQQILGQGPKLLIQFQNNGVVDDSQLPKDRFSAERLKGVDSTLKIQPAKLEDSAVYLCASSNADRVLGETQYFGPGTRLLVL.